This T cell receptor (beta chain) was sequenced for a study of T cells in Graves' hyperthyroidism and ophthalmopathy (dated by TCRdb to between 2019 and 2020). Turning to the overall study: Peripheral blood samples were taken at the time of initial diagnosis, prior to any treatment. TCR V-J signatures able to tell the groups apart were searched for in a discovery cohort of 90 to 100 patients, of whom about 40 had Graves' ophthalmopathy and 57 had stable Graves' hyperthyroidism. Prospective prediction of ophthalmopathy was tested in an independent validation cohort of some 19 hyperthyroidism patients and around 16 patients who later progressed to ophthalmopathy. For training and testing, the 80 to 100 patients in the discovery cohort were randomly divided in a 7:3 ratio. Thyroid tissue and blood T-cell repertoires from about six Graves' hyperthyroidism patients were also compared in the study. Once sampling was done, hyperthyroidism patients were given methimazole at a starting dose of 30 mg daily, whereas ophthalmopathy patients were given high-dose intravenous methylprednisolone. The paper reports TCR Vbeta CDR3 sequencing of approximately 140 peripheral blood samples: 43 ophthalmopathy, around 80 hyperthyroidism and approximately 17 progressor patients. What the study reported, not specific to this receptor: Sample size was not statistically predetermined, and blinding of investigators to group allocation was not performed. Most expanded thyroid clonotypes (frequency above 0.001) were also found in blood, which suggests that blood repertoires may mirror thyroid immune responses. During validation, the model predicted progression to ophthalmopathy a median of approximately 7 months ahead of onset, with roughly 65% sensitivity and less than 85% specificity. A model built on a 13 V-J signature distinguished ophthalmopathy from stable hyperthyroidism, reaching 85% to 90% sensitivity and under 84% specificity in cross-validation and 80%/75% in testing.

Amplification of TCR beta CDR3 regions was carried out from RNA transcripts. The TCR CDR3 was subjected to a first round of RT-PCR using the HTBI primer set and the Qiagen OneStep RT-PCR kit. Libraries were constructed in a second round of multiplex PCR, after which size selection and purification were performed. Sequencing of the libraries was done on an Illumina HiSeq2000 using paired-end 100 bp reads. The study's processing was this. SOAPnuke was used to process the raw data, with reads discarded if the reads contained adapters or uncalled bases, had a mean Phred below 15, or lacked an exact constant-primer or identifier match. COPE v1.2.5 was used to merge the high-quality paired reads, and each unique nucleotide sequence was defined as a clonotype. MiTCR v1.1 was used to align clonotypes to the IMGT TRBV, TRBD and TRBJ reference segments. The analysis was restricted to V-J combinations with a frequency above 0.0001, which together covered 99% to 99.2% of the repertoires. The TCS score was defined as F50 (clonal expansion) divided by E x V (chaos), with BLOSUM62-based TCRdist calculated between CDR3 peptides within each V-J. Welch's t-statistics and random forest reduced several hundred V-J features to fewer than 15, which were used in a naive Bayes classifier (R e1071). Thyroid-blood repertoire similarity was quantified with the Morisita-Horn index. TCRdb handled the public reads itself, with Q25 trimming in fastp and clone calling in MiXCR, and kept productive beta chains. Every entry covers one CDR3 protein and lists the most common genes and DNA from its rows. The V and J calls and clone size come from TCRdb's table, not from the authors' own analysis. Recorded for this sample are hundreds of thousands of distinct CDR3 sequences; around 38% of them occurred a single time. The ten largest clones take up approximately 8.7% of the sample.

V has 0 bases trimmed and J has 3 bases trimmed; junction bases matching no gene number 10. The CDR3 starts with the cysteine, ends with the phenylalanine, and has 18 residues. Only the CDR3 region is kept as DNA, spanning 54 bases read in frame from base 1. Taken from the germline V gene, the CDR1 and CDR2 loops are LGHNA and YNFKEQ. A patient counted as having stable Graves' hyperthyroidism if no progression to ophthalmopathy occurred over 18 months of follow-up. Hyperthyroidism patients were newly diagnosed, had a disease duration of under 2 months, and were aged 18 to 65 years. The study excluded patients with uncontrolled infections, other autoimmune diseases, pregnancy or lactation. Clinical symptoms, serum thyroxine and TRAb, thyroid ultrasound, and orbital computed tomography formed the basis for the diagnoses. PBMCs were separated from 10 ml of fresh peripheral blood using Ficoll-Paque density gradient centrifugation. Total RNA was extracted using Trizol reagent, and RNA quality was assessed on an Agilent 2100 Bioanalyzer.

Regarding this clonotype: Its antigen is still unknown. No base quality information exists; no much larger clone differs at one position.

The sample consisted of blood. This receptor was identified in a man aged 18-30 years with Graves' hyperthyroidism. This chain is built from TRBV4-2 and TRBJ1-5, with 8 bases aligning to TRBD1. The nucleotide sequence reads TGTGCCAGCAGCCAAGATCCCTGGACAGGGTATGACAATCAGCCCCAGCATTTT. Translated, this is CASSQDPWTGYDNQPQHF.